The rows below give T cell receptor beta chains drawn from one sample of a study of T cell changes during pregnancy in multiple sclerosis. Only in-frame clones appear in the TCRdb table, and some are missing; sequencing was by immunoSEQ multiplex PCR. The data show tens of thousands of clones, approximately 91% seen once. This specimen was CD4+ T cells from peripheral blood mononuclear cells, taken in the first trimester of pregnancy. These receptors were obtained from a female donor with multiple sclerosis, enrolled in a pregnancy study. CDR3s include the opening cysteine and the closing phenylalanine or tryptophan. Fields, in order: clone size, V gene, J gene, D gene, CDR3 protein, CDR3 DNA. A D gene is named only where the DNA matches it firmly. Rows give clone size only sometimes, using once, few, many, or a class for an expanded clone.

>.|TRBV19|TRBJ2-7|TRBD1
CASSAFSRTGAYEQYF
TGTGCCAGTAGTGCGTTCTCCAGGACAGGGGCCTACGAGCAGTACTTC
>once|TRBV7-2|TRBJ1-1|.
CASSETGRERAFF
TGTGCCAGCAGCGAGACCGGTCGCGAGAGGGCTTTCTTT
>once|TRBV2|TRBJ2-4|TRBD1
CASREGADRVRTKNIQYF
TGTGCCAGCAGAGAGGGGGCTGACAGGGTACGGACCAAAAACATTCAGTACTTC
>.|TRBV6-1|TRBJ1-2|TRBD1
CASSASTGGGYGYTF
TGTGCCAGCAGTGCCTCGACAGGGGGCGGCTATGGCTACACCTTC
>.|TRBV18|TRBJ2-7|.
CASSPSTDSYEQYF
TGTGCCAGCTCACCATCCACAGACTCCTACGAGCAGTACTTC
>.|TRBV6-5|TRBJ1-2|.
CASSKGGNYGYTF
TGTGCCAGCAGCAAAGGGGGAAACTATGGCTACACCTTC
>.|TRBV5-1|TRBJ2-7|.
CASSLDRYEQYF
TGCGCCAGCAGCTTGGACAGGTACGAGCAGTACTTC
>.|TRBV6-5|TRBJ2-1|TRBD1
CASSPGQGMFNEQFF
TGTGCCAGCAGCCCAGGACAGGGGATGTTCAATGAGCAGTTCTTC
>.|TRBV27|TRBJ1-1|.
CASSLTRFMNTEAFF
TGTGCCAGCAGTCTAACCAGGTTCATGAACACTGAAGCTTTCTTT
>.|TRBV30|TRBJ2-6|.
CAWSTGSGANVLTF
TGTGCCTGGAGTACCGGTTCTGGGGCCAACGTCCTGACTTTC
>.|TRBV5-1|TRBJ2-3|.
CASSKPGSRTDTQYF
TGCGCCAGCAGCAAGCCGGGATCTCGCACAGATACGCAGTATTTT
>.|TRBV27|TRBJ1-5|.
CASRDRVYSNQPQHF
TGTGCCAGCAGGGACAGAGTTTATAGCAATCAGCCCCAGCATTTT
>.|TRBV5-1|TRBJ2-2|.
CASSPGLMNTGELFF
TGCGCCAGCAGCCCTGGACTAATGAACACCGGGGAGCTGTTTTTT
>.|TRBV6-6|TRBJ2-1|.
CASTAGFGDEQFF
TGTGCCAGCACTGCAGGGTTTGGAGATGAGCAGTTCTTC
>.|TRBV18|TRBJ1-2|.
CASSLEGGRSYGYTF
TGTGCCAGCTCGCTGGAGGGGGGGCGCAGCTATGGCTACACCTTC
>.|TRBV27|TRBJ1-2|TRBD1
CASSSQGAYPRGYGYTF
TGTGCCAGCAGTTCCCAGGGGGCTTATCCTAGGGGCTATGGCTACACCTTC